The present TCR beta chain was sequenced within a study of blood T cell repertoires in COVID-19. Across the whole study: There were acute and convalescent COVID-19 samples, and they came from the United States, Italy and Spain.

Participants were aged about 18 to 100 years, lived in 20 to 25 US areas, and enrolled virtually. Which cohort a participant joined came from the clinical history participants gave. V lost 2 bases, J lost 5 bases, and 12 bases lay in between. Germline V gene data show CDR1 as SGHTA and CDR2 as FQGNSA. CDR3 length: 14 residues. In the original analysis: Reference gene primer amplification yielded estimated nucleated cell counts. Assay: immunoSEQ multiplex PCR; the TCRdb copy retains only in-frame clones and omits some. D and trimming were read from the DNA, whereas the V and J calls and clone size are those reported in that table. Of roughly 180,000 clones detected, more than 65% appear once; the ten largest clones hold about 5.8%.

The chain recombines TRBV7-2 with TRBJ1-1, with a tentative D call TRBD1 (5 bases). The sequenced material came from PBMCs or T cells enriched from blood (not recorded which). The TCR sequence derives from a woman in her forties with acute COVID-19. CDR3 sequence (DNA): TGTGCCAGCAGCTTATCGGGGGTAAAGACTGAAGCTTTCTTT. Translation gives CASSLSGVKTEAFF.